The source of this T cell receptor (beta chain) is a study of blood T cells in healthy people across ages. About the study: Capture via template switching afforded approximately one barcoded beta molecule per two T cells.

In regard to this clonotype: The antigen remains unidentified.

Study-level findings and limits: It was held that the diversity estimates obtained from one million T cells were underestimates. A roughly linear age-dependent decrease characterized TCR beta diversity per million T cells.

The total RNA that was extracted per sample amounted to at least 5.5 micrograms. A J-beta primer mix and a sample-barcoded 5' primer were used in a second PCR of about 7 to 12 cycles. Using its own MiXCR run on the 5' RACE reads, TCRdb lists one record per CDR3 protein. This table holds more than 700,000 distinct CDR3 sequences, about 42% found once. Sequenced sample: blood. The clonotype was recovered from a man aged 80 or over in good health.

As DNA, the CDR3 is TGCAGTGCTAGGAGGGAAGGGGGGGGCCGGGTGAGCCCCCAGCATTTT. Translated, it gives CSARREGGGRVSPQHF. The chain couples TRBV20-1 to TRBJ1-5, with D possibly being TRBD1 (6 bases). Per the germline V gene, CDR1 is DFQATT and CDR2 is SNEGSKA (reference sequence). This CDR3 is 16 amino acids long. V lost 3 bases and J lost 10, with 25 bases in between.